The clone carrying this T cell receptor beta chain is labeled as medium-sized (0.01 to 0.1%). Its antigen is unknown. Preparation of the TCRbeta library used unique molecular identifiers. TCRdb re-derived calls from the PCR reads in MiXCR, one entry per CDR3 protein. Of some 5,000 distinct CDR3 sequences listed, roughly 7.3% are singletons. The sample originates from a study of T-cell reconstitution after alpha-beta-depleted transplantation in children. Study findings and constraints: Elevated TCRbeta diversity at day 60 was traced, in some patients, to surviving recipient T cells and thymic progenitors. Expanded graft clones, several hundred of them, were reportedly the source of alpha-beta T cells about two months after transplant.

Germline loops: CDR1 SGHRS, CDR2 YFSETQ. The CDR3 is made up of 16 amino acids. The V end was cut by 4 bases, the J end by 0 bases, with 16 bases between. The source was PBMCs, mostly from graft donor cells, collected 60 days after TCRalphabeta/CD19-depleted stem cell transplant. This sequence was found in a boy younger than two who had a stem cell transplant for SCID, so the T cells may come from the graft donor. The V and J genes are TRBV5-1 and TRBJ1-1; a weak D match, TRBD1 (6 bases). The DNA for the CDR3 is TGCGCCAGCAGCCCCTTTAAGGGACAATTGAACACTGAAGCTTTCTTT. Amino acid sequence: CASSPFKGQLNTEAFF.